This TCR beta chain was sequenced in a study of cytomegalovirus exposure and HLA in healthy donors. The study, taken as a whole, reports: TCR beta V- and J-gene trimming, according to a later analysis, was linked to a missense DCLRE1C variant. TRBV6-2, TRBV6-3 and some other V segments were excluded as indistinguishable. Several top significant clusters appeared, in a later analysis, to be linked to common viral pathogens. When a later analysis was performed, an Asian-associated ancestry cluster reportedly had fewer N-insertions than the approximately 700-donor mean.

This clone was seen a few times. The antigen remains unidentified. Trimming pared 9 bases from V and 0 bases from J, leaving 11 bases between. The CDR3 contains 13 residues. The germline CDR1 and CDR2 sequences are SNHLY and FYNNEI. The PCR made use of 60 Vbeta and 13 Jbeta primers. The repertoire was sequenced with immunoSEQ multiplex PCR; TCRdb's copy has only in-frame clones and lacks some. The profile shows over 100,000 clones, about 75% of them singletons. The rearrangement links TRBV2 to TRBJ1-1; possibly TRBD1 for D (6 bases). The sample comprised PBMCs. The source of this sequence is a woman aged 40 to 50 in good health and CMV-seropositive. The chain's CDR3 is CARGGQLNTEAFF. The CDR3 DNA is TGTGCCAGGGGGGGGCAGTTGAACACTGAAGCTTTCTTT. Looking up the rest from reference TRBV2 and TRBJ1-1 gives the full variable domain: EPEVTQTPSHQVTQMGQEVILRCVPISNHLYFYWYRQILGQKVEFLVSFYNNEISEKSEIFDDQFSVERPDGSNFTLKIRSTKLEDSAMYFCARGGQLNTEAFFGQGTRLTVV.